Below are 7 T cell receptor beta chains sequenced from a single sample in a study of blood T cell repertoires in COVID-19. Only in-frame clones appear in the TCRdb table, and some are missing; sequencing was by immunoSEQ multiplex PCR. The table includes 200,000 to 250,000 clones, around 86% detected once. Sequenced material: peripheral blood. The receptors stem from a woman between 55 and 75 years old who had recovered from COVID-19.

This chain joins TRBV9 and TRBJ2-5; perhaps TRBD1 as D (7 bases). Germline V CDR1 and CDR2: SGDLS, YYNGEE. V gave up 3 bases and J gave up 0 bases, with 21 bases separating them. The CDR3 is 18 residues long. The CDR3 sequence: CASSERIGGQLYQETQYF. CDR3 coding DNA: TGTGCCAGCAGCGAAAGGATCGGGGGACAGCTGTACCAAGAGACCCAGTACTTC.

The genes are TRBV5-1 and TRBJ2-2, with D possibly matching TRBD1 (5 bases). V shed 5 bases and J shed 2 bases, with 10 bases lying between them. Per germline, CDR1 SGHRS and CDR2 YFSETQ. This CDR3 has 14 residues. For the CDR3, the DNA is TGCGCCAGCAGTTCCGGACAAAACACCGGGGAGCTGTTTTTT. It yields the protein CASSSGQNTGELFF.

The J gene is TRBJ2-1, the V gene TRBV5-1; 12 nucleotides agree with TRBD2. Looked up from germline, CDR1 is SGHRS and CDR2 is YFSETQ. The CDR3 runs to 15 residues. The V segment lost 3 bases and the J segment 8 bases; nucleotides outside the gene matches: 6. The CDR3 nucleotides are TGCGCCAGCAGCTCTAGCGGGGGGGCGGAGGATGAGCAGTTCTTC. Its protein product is CASSSSGGAEDEQFF.

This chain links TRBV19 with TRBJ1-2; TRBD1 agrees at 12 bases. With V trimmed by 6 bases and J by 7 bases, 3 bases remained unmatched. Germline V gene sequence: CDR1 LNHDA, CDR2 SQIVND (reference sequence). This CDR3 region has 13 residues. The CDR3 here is CASSGTGGGGYTF. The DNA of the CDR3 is TGTGCCAGTAGCGGGACAGGGGGCGGTGGCTACACCTTC.

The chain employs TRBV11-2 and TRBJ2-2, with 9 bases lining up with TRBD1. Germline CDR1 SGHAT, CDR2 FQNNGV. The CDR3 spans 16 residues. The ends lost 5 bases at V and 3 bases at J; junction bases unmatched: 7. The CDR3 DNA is TGTGCCAGCAGCCGTGACAGGGGGTCGGACACCGGGGAGCTGTTTTTT. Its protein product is CASSRDRGSDTGELFF.

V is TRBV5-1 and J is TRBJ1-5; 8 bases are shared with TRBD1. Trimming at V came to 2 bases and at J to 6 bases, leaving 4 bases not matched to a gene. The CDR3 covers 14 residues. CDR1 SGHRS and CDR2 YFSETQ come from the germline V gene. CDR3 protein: CASSFRGLGQPQHF. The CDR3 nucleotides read TGCGCCAGCAGCTTCAGGGGGCTGGGTCAGCCCCAGCATTTT.

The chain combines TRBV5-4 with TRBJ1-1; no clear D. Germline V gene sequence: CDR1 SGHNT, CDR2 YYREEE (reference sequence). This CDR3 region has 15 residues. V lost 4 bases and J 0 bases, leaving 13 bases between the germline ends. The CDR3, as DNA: TGTGCCAGCAGCCCTCCCGCGGTTATGAACACTGAAGCTTTCTTT. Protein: CASSPPAVMNTEAFF.